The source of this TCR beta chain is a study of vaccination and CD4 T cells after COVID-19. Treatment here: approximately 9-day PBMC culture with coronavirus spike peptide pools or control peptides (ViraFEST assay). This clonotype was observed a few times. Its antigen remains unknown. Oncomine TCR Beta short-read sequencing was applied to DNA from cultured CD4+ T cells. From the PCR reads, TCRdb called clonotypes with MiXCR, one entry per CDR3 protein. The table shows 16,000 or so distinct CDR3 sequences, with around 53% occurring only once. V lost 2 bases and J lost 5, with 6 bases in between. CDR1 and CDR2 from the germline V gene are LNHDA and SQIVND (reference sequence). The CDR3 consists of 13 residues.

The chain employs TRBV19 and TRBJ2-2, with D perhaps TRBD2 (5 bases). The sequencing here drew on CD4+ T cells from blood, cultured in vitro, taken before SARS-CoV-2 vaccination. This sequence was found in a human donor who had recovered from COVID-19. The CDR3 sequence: CASSILATGELFF. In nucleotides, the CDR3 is TGTGCCAGTAGTATACTAGCTACCGGGGAGCTGTTTTTT.